This TCR beta chain is drawn from a study of post-analysis software for immune sequencing data. On this clonotype: Its cognate antigen is unknown.

Unique molecular identifiers tagged the TCR beta cDNA libraries. One entry per CDR3 protein results from TCRdb running MiXCR on the PCR reads. The table shows 600,000 to 750,000 distinct CDR3 sequences, with 55% to 60% occurring only once. Whole-study results and caveats: Patients carried a handful of TRBV segments more frequently than controls did, and TRBV5-6, TRBV5-1 and TRBV20-1 were among them.

Germline V gene data show CDR1 as SGHTA and CDR2 as FQGNSA. The CDR3 has 13 amino acids. Trimming shortened V by 2 bases and J by 4 bases, and 6 bases separated the two germline ends. V gene TRBV7-2 combines with J gene TRBJ1-5; no clear D. The clonotype was recovered from a girl aged 2 to 9 with multiple sclerosis. Sample: blood. The chain's CDR3 is CASSLLSNQPQHF. The CDR3 coding sequence is TGTGCCAGCAGCTTACTTTCTAATCAGCCCCAGCATTTT.